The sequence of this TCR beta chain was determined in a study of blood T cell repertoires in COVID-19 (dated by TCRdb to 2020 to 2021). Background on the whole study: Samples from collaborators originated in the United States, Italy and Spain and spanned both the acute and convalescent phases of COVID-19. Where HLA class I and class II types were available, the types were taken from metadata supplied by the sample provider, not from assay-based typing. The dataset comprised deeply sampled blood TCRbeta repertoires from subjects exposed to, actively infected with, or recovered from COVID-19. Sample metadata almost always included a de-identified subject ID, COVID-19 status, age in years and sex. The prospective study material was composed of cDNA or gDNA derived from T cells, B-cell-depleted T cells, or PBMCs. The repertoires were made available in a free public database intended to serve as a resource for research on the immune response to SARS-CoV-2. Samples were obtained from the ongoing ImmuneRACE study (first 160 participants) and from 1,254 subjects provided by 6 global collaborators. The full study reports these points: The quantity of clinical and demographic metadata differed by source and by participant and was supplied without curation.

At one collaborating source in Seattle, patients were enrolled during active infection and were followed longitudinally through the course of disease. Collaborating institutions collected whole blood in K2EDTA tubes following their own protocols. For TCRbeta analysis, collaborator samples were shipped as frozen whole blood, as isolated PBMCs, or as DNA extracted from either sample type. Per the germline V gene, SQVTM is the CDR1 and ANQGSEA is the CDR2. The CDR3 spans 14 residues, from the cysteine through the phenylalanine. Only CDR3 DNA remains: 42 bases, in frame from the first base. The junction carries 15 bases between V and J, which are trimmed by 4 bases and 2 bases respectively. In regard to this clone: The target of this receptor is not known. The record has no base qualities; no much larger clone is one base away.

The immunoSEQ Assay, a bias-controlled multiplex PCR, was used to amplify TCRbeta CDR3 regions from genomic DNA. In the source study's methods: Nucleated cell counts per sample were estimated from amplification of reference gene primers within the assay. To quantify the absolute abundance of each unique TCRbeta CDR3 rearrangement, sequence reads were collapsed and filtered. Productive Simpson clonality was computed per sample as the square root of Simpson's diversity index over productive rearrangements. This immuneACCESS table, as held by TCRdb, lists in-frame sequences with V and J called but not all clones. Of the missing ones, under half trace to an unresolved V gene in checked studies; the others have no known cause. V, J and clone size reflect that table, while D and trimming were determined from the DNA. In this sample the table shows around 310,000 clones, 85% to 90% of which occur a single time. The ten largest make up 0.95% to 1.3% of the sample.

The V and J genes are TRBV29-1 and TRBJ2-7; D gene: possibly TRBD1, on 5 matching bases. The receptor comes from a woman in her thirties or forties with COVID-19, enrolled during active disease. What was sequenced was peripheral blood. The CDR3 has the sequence CSVVKATQAYEQYF. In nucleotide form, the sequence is TGCAGCGTTGTGAAAGCTACACAGGCCTACGAGCAGTACTTC.